The 8 T cell receptor beta chains reported below all come from one sample, sequenced in a study of cytomegalovirus exposure and HLA in healthy donors. The study ran its PCR with 60 Vbeta and 13 Jbeta primers. Here immunoSEQ multiplex PCR was the method, and the copy in TCRdb shows in-frame clones only, minus some. The sample has under 200,000 clones, over 70% seen once. Sequencing used PBMCs. Receptor source: a middle-aged man in good health and CMV-seronegative.

Here the CDR3 reads CASSLRGQGRRETQYF. For the CDR3, the DNA is TGTGCCAGCAGCTTGAGGGGACAGGGGAGAAGGGAGACCCAGTACTTC. This rearrangement joins TRBV5-6 to TRBJ2-5, with TRBD1 identical over 10 bases. This CDR3 is built from 16 residues. Per germline, CDR1 SGHDT and CDR2 YYEEEE. J was trimmed by 5 bases and V by 1 base; bases with no gene match: 8.

The chain employs TRBV6-5 and TRBJ2-2; 8 bases are a match to TRBD2. The CDR3 totals 14 residues. The germline gives CDR1 MNHEY, CDR2 SVGAGI. V gave up 6 bases and J gave up 6 bases; unmatched junction bases: 6. The CDR3 spells CASSRGGPAGELFF. The CDR3 region has the DNA TGTGCCAGCAGCCGCGGGGGGCCCGCCGGGGAGCTGTTTTTT.

As to this clone: The junction departs from the called germline gene at one end, perhaps through a read error. The V gene is TRBV7-7, the J gene TRBJ2-2; tentative D call: TRBD2 (5 bases). The CDR3 length is 20 residues. CDR1 and CDR2 from the germline V gene are SSHAT and FNYEAQ (reference sequence). CDR3 coding DNA: TGTGCTAGCAGCTTACTCCCGAACCCAAGCGGAGCCCAACGGTCCGGGGAGCTGTTTTTT. It codes for CASSLLPNPSGAQRSGELFF.

J is TRBJ2-2 and V is TRBV21-1; the table names TRBD2, a call not compared with the DNA. TRBV21-1 is deemed a pseudogene. This CDR3 is built from 18 residues. This chain's CDR3 is CASKGTSGGARDTGELFF. CDR3 nucleotide sequence: TGTGCCAGCAAAGGGACTAGCGGGGGGGCCCGCGACACCGGGGAGCTGTTTTTT.

The rearrangement uses TRBV6-5 and TRBJ1-1; no clear D. Between the trimmed V and J ends, which lost 11 bases and 1 base, there was a span of 14 bases. The CDR3 is made up of 13 amino acids. Germline V gene lookup returns CDR1 MNHEY and CDR2 SVGAGI. DNA of the CDR3: TGTGCCGCGGTGGGTCGGGGGAACACTGAAGCTTTCTTT. Translated: CAAVGRGNTEAFF.

This clone was seen only once. This chain uses TRBV7-8 with TRBJ1-5; D is ambiguous. CDR3 size: 14 residues. V lost 7 bases and J 4 bases, leaving 14 bases between the germline ends. Germline V gene data show CDR1 as SGHVS and CDR2 as FQNEAQ. CDR3 protein: CASTPRGSNQPQHF. The DNA for the CDR3 is TGTGCCAGCACTCCCCGAGGCAGTAATCAGCCCCAGCATTTT.

This rearrangement joins TRBV2 to TRBJ1-5; D may be TRBD1 (6 bases). CDR1 and CDR2 (germline): SNHLY, FYNNEI. Trimming cost V 3 bases and J 5 bases, with 14 bases left between them. This CDR3 is built from 15 residues. CDR3 bases: TGTGCCAGCAGTGAGGACCCCGAGGGGGATCAGCCCCAGCATTTT. Residues: CASSEDPEGDQPQHF.

This chain joins TRBV5-5 and TRBJ1-1, with D possibly TRBD1 on 5 matching bases. The CDR3 runs to 16 residues. V lost 1 base and J lost 1, with 14 bases in between. CDR1 SGHKS and CDR2 YYEKEE come from the germline V gene (reference sequence). The CDR3 DNA is TGTGCCAGCAGCTTGATTCATCAGGGAGGGAACACTGAAGCTTTCTTT. Protein: CASSLIHQGGNTEAFF. Variable domain in full (rest from reference TRBV5-5 and TRBJ1-1): DAGVTQSPTHLIKTRGQQVTLRCSPISGHKSVSWYQQVLGQGPQFIFQYYEKEERGRGNFPDRFSARQFPNYSSELNVNALLLGDSALYLCASSLIHQGGNTEAFFGQGTRLTVV.